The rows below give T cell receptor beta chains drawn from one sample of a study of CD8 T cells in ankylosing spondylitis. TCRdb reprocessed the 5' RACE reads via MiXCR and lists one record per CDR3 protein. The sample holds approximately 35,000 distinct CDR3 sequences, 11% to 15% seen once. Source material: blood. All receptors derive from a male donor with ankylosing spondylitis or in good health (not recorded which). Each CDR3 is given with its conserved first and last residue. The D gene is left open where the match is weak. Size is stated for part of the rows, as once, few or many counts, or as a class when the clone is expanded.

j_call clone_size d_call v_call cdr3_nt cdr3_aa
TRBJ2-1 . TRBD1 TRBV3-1 TGTGCCAGCAGCCCGGGGACAGGGATATACAATGAGCAGTTCTTC CASSPGTGIYNEQFF
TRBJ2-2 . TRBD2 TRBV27 TGTGCCAGCAGTCCGATAGCGGGAGTTACCGGGGAGCTGTTTTTT CASSPIAGVTGELFF
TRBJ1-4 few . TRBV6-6 TGTGCCAGCAGCTGGGGTGAAAAACTGTTTTTT CASSWGEKLFF
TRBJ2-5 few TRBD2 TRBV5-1 TGCGCCAGCAGCTTGGGACTAGCGGGGATGCGCCAAGAGACCCAGTACTTC CASSLGLAGMRQETQYF
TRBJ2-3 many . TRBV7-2 TGTGCCAGCAGCTTAGGTCTTCAAAGAGATACGCAGTATTTT CASSLGLQRDTQYF
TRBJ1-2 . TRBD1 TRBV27 TGTGCCAGCAGTCACTCCGGGACAGGGGCCTACACCTTC CASSHSGTGAYTF
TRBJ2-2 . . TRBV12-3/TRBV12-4 TGTGCCAGCAGTCGGGTCACCGGGGAGCTGTTTTTT CASSRVTGELFF
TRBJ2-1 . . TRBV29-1 TGCAGCGGAACCCCGGGCTCTCGTGGCAATGAGCAGTTCTTC CSGTPGSRGNEQFF
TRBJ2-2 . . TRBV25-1 TGTGCCAGCAGTGAGAACGGGGAGCTGTTTTTT CASSENGELFF
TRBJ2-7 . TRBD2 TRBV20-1 TGCAGTGCTAGGAAAGTGCGGGAGATTGGCGAGCAGTACTTC CSARKVREIGEQYF
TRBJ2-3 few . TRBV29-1 TGCAGCGTTGATGTGGGAGGGGGTACGCAGTATTTT CSVDVGGGTQYF
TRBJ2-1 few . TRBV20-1 TGCAGTGCTAGTTCGGTGGAGTCGTTATACAATGAGCAGTTCTTC CSASSVESLYNEQFF
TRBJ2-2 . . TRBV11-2 TGTGCCAGCAGCGCAAATTCGGAGGAGCTGTTTTTT CASSANSEELFF
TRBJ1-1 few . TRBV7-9 TGTGCCAGCAGCTTATTACAGGGGAACACTGAAGCTTTCTTT CASSLLQGNTEAFF
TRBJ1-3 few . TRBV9 TGTGCCAGCAGCGTAGACATGGGACCGGGTGACTTGGACACCATATATTTT CASSVDMGPGDLDTIYF
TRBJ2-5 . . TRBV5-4 TGTGCCAGCAGCCTGATGGGACCCCGGGAGACCCAGTACTTC CASSLMGPRETQYF
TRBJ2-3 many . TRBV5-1 TGCGCCAGCAGCCCGGAGGCAAGAGATACGCAGTATTTT CASSPEARDTQYF
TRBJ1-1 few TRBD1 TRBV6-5 TGTGCCAGCAGCCCGAACAGGGGACAGAACACTGAAGCTTTCTTT CASSPNRGQNTEAFF